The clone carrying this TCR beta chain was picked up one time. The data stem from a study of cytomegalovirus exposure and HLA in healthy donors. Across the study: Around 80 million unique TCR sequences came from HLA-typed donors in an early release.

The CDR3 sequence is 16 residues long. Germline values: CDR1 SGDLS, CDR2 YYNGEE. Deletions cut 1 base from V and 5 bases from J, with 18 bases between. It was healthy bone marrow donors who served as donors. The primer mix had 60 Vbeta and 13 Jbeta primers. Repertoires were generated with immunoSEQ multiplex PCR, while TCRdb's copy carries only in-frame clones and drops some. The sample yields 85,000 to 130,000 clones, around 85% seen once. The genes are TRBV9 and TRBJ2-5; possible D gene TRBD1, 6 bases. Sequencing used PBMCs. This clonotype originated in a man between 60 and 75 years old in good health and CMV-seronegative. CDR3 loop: CASSVNVGTGTETQYF. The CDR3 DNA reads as TGTGCCAGCAGCGTAAACGTCGGAACAGGGACGGAGACCCAGTACTTC. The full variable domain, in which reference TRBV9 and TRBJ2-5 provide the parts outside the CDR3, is DSGVTQTPKHLITATGQRVTLRCSPRSGDLSVYWYQQSLDQGLQFLIQYYNGEERAKGNILERFSAQQFPDLHSELNLSSLELGDSALYFCASSVNVGTGTETQYFGPGTRLLVL.